This TCR beta chain is from a study of T cells after yellow fever vaccination. TCRdb ran MiXCR on the 5' RACE reads and lists one entry per CDR3 protein. The repertoire holds 250,000 to 300,000 distinct CDR3 sequences, with 5.2% as singletons. The sample holds a few counts of this clonotype. Trimming removed 4 bases at V and 0 bases at J, with 17 bases between. Germline CDR1 reads SGHDT; CDR2 reads YYEEEE. There are 17 residues in the CDR3. The input for sequencing was CD4+ T cells sorted from PBMCs, taken on the day of the yellow fever booster vaccination. V usage is TRBV5-6 and J usage is TRBJ2-1, with D perhaps assigned TRBD1 or TRBD2 (5 bases each). This receptor was taken from a young man who received the YFV17D yellow fever vaccine. This CDR3 is CASSPGPGQGSYNEQFF. DNA for the CDR3: TGTGCCAGCAGCCCAGGTCCGGGGCAGGGCTCCTACAATGAGCAGTTCTTC.